The next 4 T cell receptor beta chains were all read from a single sample in a study of beta chain features in type 1 diabetes. Since all of the isolated RNA was reverse transcribed, expressed TCRB transcripts were what got sequenced. Data came from immunoSEQ multiplex PCR; TCRdb stores just in-frame clones and leaves some out. The sample yields over 120,000 clones, over 9.5% seen once. The sample was naive CD4+ T cells from blood. All receptors come from a man between 18 and 29 years old in good health.

This chain joins TRBV11-2 and TRBJ2-3; 8 positions agree with TRBD1. Germline CDR1 is SGHAT and CDR2 is FQNNGV. The CDR3 sequence is 15 residues long. The V gene end was trimmed by 3 bases and the J gene end by 8 bases; junction bases not matched to a gene: 10. CDR3 sequence reads: CASSFLTQDRGTQYF. As DNA, the CDR3 is TGTGCCAGCAGCTTCCTTACCCAAGACAGGGGTACGCAGTATTTT.

This clone was seen more than once but under ten times. The chain uses TRBV11-2 and TRBJ2-2; 7 bases agree with TRBD1. Germline V CDR1 and CDR2: SGHAT, FQNNGV. CDR3 length equals 16 residues. V shed 4 bases, J shed 4 bases, and the junction held 9 bases outside the gene matches. CDR3 DNA: TGTGCCAGCAGCTCTCCGAGACAGGGCGGCACCGGGGAGCTGTTTTTT. It specifies CASSSPRQGGTGELFF.

This chain uses TRBV5-1 with TRBJ2-3; 11 positions match TRBD1. The J segment lost 3 bases and the V segment lost 2 bases, leaving 2 bases of the junction unmatched. CDR1 is SGHRS and CDR2 is YFSETQ in the germline V gene. The CDR3 sequence is 15 residues long. Written as DNA, the CDR3 is TGCGCCAGCAGCTTCCGGGACAGGGGGACAGATACGCAGTATTTT. Translated: CASSFRDRGTDTQYF. Drawing the rest from reference TRBV5-1 and TRBJ2-3, the complete variable domain is KAGVTQTPRYLIKTRGQQVTLSCSPISGHRSVSWYQQTPGQGLQFLFEYFSETQRNKGNFPGRFSGRQFSNSRSEMNVSTLELGDSALYLCASSFRDRGTDTQYFGPGTRLTVL.

This clone was seen many times. The rearrangement uses TRBV11-2 and TRBJ2-7; D is perhaps TRBD1 (5 bases). Trimming removed 1 base from V and 3 bases from J, with 7 bases in between. The CDR3 is 13 amino acids. The germline V gene encodes CDR1 SGHAT and CDR2 FQNNGV. The CDR3 DNA reads as TGTGCCAGCAGCTTAGGGGGCGTCTACGAGCAGTACTTC. Translating it yields CASSLGGVYEQYF. The full variable domain, completed using reference TRBV11-2 and TRBJ2-7, is EAGVAQSPRYKIIEKRQSVAFWCNPISGHATLYWYQQILGQGPKLLIQFQNNGVVDDSQLPKDRFSAERLKGVDSTLKIQPAKLEDSAVYLCASSLGGVYEQYFGPGTRLTVT.